This T cell receptor beta chain was recorded in a study of blood T cell repertoires in COVID-19. After removal of 2 bases from V and 5 bases from J, the junction contained 9 bases not matched to a gene. The CDR3 loop spans 16 amino acids. Germline V gene data show CDR1 as MNHNS and CDR2 as SASEGT. Measured with immunoSEQ multiplex PCR; TCRdb has only the in-frame clones, and not every one. Of about 75,000 clones detected, around 90% appear once; the ten largest clones hold just over 2.5%. The sequenced sample was peripheral blood. The gene calls are TRBV6-1 and TRBJ2-1; 7 nucleotides align to TRBD1. This TCR was sampled from a human donor in a cohort sampled during active COVID-19. DNA for the CDR3: TGTGCCAGCAGTGAATGGTTGAGGGGGCTAAACAATGAGCAGTTCTTC. This codes for CASSEWLRGLNNEQFF.